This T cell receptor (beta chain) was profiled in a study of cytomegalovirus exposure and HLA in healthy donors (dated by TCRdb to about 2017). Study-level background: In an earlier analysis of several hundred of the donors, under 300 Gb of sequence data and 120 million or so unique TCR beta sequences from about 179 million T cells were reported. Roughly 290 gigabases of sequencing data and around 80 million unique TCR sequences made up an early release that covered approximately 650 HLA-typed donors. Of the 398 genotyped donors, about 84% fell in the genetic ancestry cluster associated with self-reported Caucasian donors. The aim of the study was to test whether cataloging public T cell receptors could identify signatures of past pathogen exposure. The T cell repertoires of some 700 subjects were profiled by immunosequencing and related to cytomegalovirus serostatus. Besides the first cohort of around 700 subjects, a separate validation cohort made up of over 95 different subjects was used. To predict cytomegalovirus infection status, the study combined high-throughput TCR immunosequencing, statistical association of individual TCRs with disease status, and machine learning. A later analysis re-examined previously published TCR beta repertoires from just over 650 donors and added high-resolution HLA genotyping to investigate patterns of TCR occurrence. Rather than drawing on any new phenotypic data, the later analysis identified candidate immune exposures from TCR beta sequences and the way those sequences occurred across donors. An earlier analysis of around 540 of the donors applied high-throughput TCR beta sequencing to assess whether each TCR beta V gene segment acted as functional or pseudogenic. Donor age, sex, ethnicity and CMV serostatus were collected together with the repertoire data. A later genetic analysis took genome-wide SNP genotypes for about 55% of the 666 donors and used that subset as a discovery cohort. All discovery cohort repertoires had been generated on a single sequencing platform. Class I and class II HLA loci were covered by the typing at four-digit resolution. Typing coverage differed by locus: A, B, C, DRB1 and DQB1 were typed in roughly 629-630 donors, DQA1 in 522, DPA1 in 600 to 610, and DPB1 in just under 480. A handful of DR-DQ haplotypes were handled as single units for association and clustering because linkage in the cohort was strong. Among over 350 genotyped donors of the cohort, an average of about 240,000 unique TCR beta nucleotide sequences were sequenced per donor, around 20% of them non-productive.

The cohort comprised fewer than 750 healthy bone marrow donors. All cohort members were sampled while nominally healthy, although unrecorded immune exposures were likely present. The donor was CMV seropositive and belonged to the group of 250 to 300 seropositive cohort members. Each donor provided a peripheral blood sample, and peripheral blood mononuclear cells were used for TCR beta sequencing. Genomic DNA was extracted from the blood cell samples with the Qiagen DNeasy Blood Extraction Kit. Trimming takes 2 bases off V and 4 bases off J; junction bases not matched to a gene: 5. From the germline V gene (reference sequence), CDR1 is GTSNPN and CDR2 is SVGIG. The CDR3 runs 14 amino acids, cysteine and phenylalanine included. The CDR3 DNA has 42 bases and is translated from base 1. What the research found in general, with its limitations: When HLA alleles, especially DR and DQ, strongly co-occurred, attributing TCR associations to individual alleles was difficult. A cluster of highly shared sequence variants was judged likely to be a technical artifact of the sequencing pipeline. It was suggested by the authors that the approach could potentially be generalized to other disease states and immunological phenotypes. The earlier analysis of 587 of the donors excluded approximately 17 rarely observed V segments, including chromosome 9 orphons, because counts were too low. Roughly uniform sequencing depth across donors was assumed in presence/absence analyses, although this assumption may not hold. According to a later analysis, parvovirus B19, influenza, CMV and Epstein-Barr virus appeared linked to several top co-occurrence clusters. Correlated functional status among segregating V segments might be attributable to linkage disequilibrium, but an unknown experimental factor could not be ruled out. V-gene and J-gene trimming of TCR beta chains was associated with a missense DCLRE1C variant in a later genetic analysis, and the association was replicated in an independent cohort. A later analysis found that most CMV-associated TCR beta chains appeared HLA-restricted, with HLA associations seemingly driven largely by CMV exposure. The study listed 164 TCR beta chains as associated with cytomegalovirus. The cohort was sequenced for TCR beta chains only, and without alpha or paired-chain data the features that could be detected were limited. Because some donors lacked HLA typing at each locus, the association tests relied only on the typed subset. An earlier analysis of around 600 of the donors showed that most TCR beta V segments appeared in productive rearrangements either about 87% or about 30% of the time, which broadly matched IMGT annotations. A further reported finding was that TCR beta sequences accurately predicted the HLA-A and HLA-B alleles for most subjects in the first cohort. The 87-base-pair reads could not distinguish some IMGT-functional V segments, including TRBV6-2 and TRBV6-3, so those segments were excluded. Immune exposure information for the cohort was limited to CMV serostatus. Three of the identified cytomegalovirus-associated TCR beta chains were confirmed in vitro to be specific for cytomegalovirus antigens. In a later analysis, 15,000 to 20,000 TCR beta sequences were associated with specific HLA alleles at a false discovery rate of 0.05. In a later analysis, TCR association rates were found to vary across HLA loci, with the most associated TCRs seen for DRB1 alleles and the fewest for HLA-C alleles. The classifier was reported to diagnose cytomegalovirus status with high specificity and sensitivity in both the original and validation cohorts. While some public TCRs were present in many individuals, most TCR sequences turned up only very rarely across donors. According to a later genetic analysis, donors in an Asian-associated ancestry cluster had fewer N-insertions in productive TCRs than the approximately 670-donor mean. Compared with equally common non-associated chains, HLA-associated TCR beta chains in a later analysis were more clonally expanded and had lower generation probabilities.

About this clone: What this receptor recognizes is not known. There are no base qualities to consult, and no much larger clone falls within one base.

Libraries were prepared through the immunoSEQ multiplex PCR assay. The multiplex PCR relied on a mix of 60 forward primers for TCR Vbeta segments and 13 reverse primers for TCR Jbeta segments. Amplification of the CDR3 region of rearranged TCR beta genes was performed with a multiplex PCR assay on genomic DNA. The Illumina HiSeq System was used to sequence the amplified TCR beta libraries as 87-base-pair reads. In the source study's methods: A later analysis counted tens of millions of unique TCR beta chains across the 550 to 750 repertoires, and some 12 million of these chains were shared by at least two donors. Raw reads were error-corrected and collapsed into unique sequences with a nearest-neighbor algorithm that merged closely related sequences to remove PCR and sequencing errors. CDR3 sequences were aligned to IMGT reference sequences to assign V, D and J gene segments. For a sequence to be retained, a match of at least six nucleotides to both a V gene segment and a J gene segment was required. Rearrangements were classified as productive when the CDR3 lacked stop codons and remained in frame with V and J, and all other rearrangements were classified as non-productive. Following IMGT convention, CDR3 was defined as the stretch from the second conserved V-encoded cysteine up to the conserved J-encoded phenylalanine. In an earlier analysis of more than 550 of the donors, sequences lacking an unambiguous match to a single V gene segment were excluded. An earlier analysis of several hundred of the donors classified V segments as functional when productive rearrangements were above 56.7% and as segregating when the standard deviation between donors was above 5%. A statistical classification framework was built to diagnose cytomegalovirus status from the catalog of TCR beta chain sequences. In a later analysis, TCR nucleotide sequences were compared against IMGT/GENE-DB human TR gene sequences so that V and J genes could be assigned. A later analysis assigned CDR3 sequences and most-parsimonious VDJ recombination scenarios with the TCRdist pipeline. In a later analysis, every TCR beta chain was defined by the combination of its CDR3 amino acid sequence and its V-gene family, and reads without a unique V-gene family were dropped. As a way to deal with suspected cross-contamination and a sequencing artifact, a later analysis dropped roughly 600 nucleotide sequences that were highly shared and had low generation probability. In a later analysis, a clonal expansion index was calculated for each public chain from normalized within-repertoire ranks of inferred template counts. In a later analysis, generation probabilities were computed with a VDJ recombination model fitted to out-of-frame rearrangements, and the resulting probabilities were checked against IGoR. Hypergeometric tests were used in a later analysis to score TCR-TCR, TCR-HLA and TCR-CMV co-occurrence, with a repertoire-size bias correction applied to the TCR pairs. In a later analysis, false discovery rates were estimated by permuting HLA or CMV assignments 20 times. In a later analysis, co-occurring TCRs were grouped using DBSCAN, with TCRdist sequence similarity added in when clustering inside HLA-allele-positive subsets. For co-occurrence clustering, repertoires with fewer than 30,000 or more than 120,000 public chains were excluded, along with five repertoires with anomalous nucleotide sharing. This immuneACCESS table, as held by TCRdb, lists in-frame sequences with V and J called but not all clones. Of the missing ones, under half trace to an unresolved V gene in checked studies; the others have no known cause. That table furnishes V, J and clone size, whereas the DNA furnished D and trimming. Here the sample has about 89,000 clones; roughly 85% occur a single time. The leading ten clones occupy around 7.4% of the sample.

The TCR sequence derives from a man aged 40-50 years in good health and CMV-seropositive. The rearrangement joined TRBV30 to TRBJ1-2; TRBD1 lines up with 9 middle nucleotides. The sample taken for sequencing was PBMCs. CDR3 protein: CAWSPGGQGYGYTF. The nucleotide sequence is TGTGCCTGGAGTCCCGGGGGACAGGGCTATGGCTACACCTTC.